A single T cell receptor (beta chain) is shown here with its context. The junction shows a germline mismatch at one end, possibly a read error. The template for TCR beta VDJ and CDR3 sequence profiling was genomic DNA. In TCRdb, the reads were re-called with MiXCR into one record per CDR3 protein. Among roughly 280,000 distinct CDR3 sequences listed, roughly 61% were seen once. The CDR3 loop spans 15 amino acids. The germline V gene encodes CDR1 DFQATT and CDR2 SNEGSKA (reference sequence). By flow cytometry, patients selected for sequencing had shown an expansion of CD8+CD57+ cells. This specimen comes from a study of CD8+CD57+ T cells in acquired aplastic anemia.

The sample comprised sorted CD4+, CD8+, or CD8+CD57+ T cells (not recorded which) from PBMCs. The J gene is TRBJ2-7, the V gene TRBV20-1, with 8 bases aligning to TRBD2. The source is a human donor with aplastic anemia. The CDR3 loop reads CSARAPHREGYEQYF. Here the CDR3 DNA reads TGCAGCGCTAGAGCCCCCCACCGGGAGGGTTACGAGCAGTACTTC.